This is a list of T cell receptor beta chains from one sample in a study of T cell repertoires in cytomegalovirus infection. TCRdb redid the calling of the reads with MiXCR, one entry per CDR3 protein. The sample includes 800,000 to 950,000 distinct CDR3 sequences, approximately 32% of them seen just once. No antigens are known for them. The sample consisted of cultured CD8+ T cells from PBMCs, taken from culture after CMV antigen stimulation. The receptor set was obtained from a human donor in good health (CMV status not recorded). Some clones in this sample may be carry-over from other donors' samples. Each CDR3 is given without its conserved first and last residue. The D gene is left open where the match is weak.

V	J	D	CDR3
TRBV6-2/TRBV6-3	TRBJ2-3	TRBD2	ASSYSAGPRDTQY
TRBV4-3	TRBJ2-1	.	ASSQEFGVNEQF
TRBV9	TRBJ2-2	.	ASSRAMNTGELF
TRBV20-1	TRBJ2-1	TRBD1	SARTGVEQF
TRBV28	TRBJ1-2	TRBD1	ASSWTQGAVYGYT
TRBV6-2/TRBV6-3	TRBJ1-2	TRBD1	ASSYSRTGAPYGYT
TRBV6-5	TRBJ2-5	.	ASSYAAGPQETQY
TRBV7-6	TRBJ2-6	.	ASSLEGRDFSGANVLT
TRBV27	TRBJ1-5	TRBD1	ASSLSGQGVSQPQH
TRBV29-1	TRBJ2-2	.	SVREGFGTGELF
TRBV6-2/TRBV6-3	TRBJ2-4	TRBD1	ASSYPARDRPRTKNIQY
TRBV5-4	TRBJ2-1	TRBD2	ASSLVAGGRDEQF
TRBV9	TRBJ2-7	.	ASSPGGSGYYEQY
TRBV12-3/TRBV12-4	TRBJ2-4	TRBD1	ASSSGQGFYIQY
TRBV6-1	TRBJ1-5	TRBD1	ASSEDPGQGNQPQH
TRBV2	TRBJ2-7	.	ASSPLGAYEQY
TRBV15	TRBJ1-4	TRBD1	ATGTGWKKLF
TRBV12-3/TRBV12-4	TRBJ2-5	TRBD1	ASRFPGEGAMGETQY
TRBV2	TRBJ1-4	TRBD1	ASLGQGRELF
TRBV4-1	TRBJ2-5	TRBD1	ASSPKGQGAWETQY
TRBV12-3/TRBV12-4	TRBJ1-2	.	ASSYHRVENYGYT
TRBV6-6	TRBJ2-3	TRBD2	ASSMTSLTDTQY
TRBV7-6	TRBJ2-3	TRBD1	ASNEGASTDTQY
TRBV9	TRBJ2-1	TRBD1	ASSMGQGNEQF
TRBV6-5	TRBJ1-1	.	ASSYSGGYLTEAF
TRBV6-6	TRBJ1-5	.	ASSGPGPQH
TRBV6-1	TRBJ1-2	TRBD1	ASSPTGDNYGYT
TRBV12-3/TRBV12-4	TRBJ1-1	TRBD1	ASSPGDRGAF
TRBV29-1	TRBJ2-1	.	SVDLDSFSYNEQF
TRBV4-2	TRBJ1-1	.	ASSQVAAEAF
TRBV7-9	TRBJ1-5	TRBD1	ASGQGPNQPQH
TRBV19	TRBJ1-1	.	ASSIPAGEVAF
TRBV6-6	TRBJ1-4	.	ASSIRTDNEKLF
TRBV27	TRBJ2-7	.	ANSPSAGVRVYEQY
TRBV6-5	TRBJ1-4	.	ASSSRTEPTNEKLF
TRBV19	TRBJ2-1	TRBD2	ASSTGGANYEQF
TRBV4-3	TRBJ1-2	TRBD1	ASSQGSRQGRNYGYT
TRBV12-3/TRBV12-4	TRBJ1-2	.	ASSLDRVVYGYT
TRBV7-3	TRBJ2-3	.	ASSLAGRPDTQY
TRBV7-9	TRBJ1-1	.	ASSLEGWGENTEAF
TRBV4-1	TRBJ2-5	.	ASSPYGGAETQY
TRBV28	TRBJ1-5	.	ASSLSGQGKRNQPQH
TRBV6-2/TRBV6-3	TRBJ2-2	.	ASSSRGANTGELF
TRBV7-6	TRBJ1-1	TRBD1	ASSLRERTGPNTEAF
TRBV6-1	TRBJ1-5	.	ASSAKQRH